Below, 14 T cell receptor beta chains from the same sample are listed, as sequenced in a study of identifying expanded T cells in peripheral blood. Measured with immunoSEQ multiplex PCR; TCRdb has only the in-frame clones, and not every one. Of about 63,000 clones in the sample, under 85% were seen once. The sample comprised blood. The receptors stem from a person aged 18 to 75 in good health.

The chain employs TRBV5-4 and TRBJ2-2; TRBD2 agrees at 7 bases. The CDR3 has 14 amino acids. The germline V gene encodes CDR1 SGHNT and CDR2 YYREEE (reference sequence). Trimming cost V 0 bases and J 8 bases; bases outside gene matches: 4. CDR3 sequence reads: CASSLGGSRGELFF. Here the CDR3 DNA reads TGTGCCAGCAGCTTGGGCGGGAGCAGAGGGGAGCTGTTTTTT.

This chain links TRBV5-6 with TRBJ1-2, with D tentatively TRBD1 (6 bases). The V and J ends lost 0 bases and 5 bases respectively, with 14 bases between them. The CDR3 sequence is 15 residues long. CDR1 SGHDT and CDR2 YYEEEE come from the germline V gene. As DNA, the CDR3 is TGTGCCAGCAGCTTGGAGCAGGGGCGGGGGTATGGCTACACCTTC. Its protein is CASSLEQGRGYGYTF. The variable domain in full, with the rest retrieved from reference TRBV5-6 and TRBJ1-2, is DAGVTQSPTHLIKTRGQQVTLRCSPKSGHDTVSWYQQALGQGPQFIFQYYEEEERQRGNFPDRFSGHQFPNYSSELNVNALLLGDSALYLCASSLEQGRGYGYTFGSGTRLTVV.

This clone was observed once. The chain is built from TRBV28 and TRBJ1-1, with TRBD1 identical over 10 bases. J lost 2 bases, V lost 6 bases, and 3 bases had no gene match. From germline, CDR1 is MDHEN and CDR2 SYDVKM. The CDR3 length is 14 residues. The CDR3 DNA is TGTGCCAGCAGGACAGGGGGCTTTAACACTGAAGCTTTCTTT. Protein: CASRTGGFNTEAFF.

This clone appeared once. V usage is TRBV18 and J usage is TRBJ2-7; tentative D call: TRBD2 (6 bases). The germline V gene encodes CDR1 KGHSH and CDR2 LQKENI. With 3 bases removed from V and 3 bases from J, the gap between germline ends came to 6 bases. The CDR3 is made up of 12 amino acids. CDR3 sequence: CASSPGSYEQYF. The CDR3 coding sequence is TGTGCCAGCTCACCCGGGAGCTACGAGCAGTACTTC. The full variable domain, with the rest looked up from reference TRBV18 and TRBJ2-7, is NAGVMQNPRHLVRRRGQEARLRCSPMKGHSHVYWYRQLPEEGLKFMVYLQKENIIDESGMPKERFSAEFPKEGPSILRIQQVVRGDSAAYFCASSPGSYEQYFGPGTRLTVT.

This clone has just a few counts. The V gene is TRBV5-4, the J gene TRBJ1-1; TRBD1 is a possible D gene (5 bases). Germline CDR1 is SGHNT and CDR2 is YYREEE (reference sequence). This CDR3 region has 15 residues. Trimming stripped 2 bases from V and 0 bases from J, with 11 bases between. As DNA, the CDR3 is TGTGCCAGCAGCTTTATCCAGGGACTGAACACTGAAGCTTTCTTT. It encodes CASSFIQGLNTEAFF.

J is TRBJ2-2 and V is TRBV4-3; D uncertain. CDR3 length: 13 residues. V shed 0 bases and J shed 6 bases, with 5 bases lying between them. Germline assignment: CDR1 LGHNA and CDR2 YSLEER. CDR3 loop: CASSQEQAGELFF. The CDR3 DNA is TGCGCCAGCAGCCAAGAGCAGGCCGGGGAGCTGTTTTTT.

The gene calls are TRBV7-8 and TRBJ1-5, with 7 bases fitting TRBD1. The V and J ends lost 3 bases and 9 bases, in that order; junction bases with no gene match: 8. This CDR3 has 14 residues. CDR1 is SGHVS and CDR2 is FQNEAQ in the germline V gene. CDR3 nucleotide sequence: TGTGCCAGCAGCTTTCAGACAGGGTCTTCGCCCCAGCATTTT. It specifies CASSFQTGSSPQHF. The full variable domain, completed using reference TRBV7-8 and TRBJ1-5, is GAGVSQSPRYKVAKRGQDVALRCDPISGHVSLFWYQQALGQGPEFLTYFQNEAQLDKSGLPSDRFFAERPEGSVSTLKIQRTQQEDSAVYLCASSFQTGSSPQHFGDGTRLSIL.

This chain links TRBV7-9 with TRBJ1-1; D is uncertain. This CDR3 has 11 amino acids. The germline gives CDR1 SEHNR, CDR2 FQNEAQ (reference sequence). Between the trimmed V and J ends, which lost 7 bases and 6 bases, there was a span of 9 bases. The DNA of the CDR3 is TGTGCCAGCACCGAAGGAGCTGAAGCTTTCTTT. Residues: CASTEGAEAFF.

This CDR3 reads CASSTRPQGEQFF. CDR3 DNA: TGTGCCAGCAGCACTAGGCCGCAGGGTGAGCAGTTCTTC. The V gene is TRBV7-2, the J gene TRBJ2-1; tentatively, D is TRBD1 or TRBD2 (5 bases each). The CDR3 extends over 13 amino acids. Deletions cut 5 bases from V and 9 bases from J, with 14 bases between. Germline CDR1 and CDR2: SGHTA and FQGNSA.

The rearrangement joins TRBV6-6 to TRBJ1-2, with 10 nucleotides matching TRBD1. This CDR3 is built from 16 residues. Germline loops: CDR1 MNHNY, CDR2 SVGAGI (reference sequence). V trimming: 4 bases; J trimming: 2 bases; junction bases outside the gene matches: 7. The CDR3 region is CASSLSPDRGNYGYTF. CDR3 DNA sequence: TGTGCCAGCAGTTTAAGTCCGGACAGGGGGAACTATGGCTACACCTTC.

CDR3 nucleotide sequence: TGTGCCAGCAGCGGGACGGACTACGAGCAGTACGTC. Its translation: CASSGTDYEQYV. The chain employs TRBV7-8 and TRBJ2-7; perhaps D is TRBD1 or TRBD2 (5 bases each). The CDR3 loop spans 12 amino acids. Per the germline V gene, CDR1 is SGHVS and CDR2 is FQNEAQ. The ends were cut back, 5 bases at V and 3 bases at J, with 8 bases in the middle.

The sample holds a few counts of this clone. The chain recombines TRBV7-2 with TRBJ2-2; D is perhaps TRBD2 (6 bases). The germline gives CDR1 SGHTA, CDR2 FQGNSA. The V and J ends lost 6 bases and 5 bases respectively, with 16 bases between them. There are 15 residues in the CDR3. The CDR3 DNA sequence: TGTGCCAGCAGGTTGGGGGGAGAAGGGACCGGGGAGCTGTTTTTT. It translates to CASRLGGEGTGELFF.

V gene TRBV9 combines with J gene TRBJ2-1; D is undetermined. V dropped 3 bases and J dropped 9 bases, with 13 bases sitting between them. This CDR3 is built from 13 residues. The germline V gene has CDR1 SGDLS and CDR2 YYNGEE. The CDR3 nucleotides read TGTGCCAGCAGCGCCGACCGGGCGTTTGAGCAGTTCTTC. Residues: CASSADRAFEQFF. Looking up the rest from reference TRBV9 and TRBJ2-1 gives the full variable domain: DSGVTQTPKHLITATGQRVTLRCSPRSGDLSVYWYQQSLDQGLQFLIQYYNGEERAKGNILERFSAQQFPDLHSELNLSSLELGDSALYFCASSADRAFEQFFGPGTRLTVL.

The rearrangement joins TRBV7-9 to TRBJ2-7, with 7 nucleotides matching TRBD1. The CDR3 sequence is 14 residues long. In germline, CDR1 is SEHNR, CDR2 FQNEAQ (reference sequence). Germline trimming cut 4 bases from V and 2 bases from J; bases unmatched to any gene: 5. The CDR3 nucleotides read TGTGCCAGCAGCTACCGGGACAGACCCTACGAGCAGTACTTC. Translating gives CASSYRDRPYEQYF.